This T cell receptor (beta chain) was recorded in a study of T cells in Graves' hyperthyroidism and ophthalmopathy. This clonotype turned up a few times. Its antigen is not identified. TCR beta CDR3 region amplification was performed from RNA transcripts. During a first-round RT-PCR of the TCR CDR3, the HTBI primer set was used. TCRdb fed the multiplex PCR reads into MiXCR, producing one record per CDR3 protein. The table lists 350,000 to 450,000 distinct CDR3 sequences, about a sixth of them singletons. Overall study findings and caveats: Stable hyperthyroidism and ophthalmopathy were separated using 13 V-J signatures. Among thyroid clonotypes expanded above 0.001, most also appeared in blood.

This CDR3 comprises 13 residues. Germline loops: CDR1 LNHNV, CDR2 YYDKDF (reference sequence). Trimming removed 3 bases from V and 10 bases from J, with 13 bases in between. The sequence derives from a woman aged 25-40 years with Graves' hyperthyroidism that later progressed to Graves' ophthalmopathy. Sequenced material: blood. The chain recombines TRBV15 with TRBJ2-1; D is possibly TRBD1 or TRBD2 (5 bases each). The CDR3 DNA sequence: TGTGCCACCAGCAGGGGACCGGCTGAAGAGCAGTTCTTC. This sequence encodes CATSRGPAEEQFF.